A single sample is the source of the 7 T cell receptor beta chains below, sequenced in a study of regulatory T cells in long-lasting Graves disease. Building of the TCR beta libraries involved iRepertoire HTBI primers and Arm-PCR of CDR3 regions. MiXCR was run by TCRdb on the multiplex PCR reads, yielding one entry per CDR3 protein. This sample has around 450,000 distinct CDR3 sequences, with more than 13% found just once. As for time point: newly diagnosed GD, antithyroid drugs for less than 3 months. TCR sequences were obtained from RNA taken from PBMCs. These data were also reused for a study on T cells in Graves' hyperthyroidism and ophthalmopathy.

The input for sequencing was peripheral blood mononuclear cells (PBMCs), taken at new diagnosis, from a patient treated with antithyroid drugs. Receptors were obtained from a woman aged 30 to 39 with Graves disease.

This clonotype showed up many times. The genes are TRBV30 and TRBJ1-5, with 9 bases lining up with TRBD1. CDR1 GTSNPN and CDR2 SVGIG come from the germline V gene (reference sequence). The CDR3 length is 17 residues. V lost 4 bases, J lost 4 bases, and 14 bases stayed unmatched. The CDR3 loop reads CAWTSGTGQLRNQPQHF. The CDR3 bases are TGTGCCTGGACCTCCGGGACAGGGCAGTTGAGAAATCAGCCCCAGCATTTT.

This clonotype came up many times. V is TRBV5-5 and J is TRBJ1-6, with D maybe TRBD1 (6 bases). The germline V gene has CDR1 SGHKS and CDR2 YYEKEE (reference sequence). There are 15 residues in the CDR3. V gave up 2 bases and J gave up 5 bases, with 11 bases separating them. CDR3 nucleotide sequence: TGTGCCAGCAGCTTAGGGACAAGCAATAATTCACCCCTCCACTTT. Translation gives CASSLGTSNNSPLHF.

This clonotype appeared many times. This chain links TRBV24-1 with TRBJ2-5; D is perhaps TRBD2 (5 bases). Germline V lookup: CDR1 KGHDR, CDR2 SFDVKD. Deletions cut 5 bases from V and 5 bases from J, with 8 bases between. The CDR3 runs 12 residues. The CDR3 nucleotides are TGTGCCACCAGTGCCGGCGGGGAGACCCAGTACTTC. This sequence encodes CATSAGGETQYF.

The chain uses TRBV18 and TRBJ2-7, with a weak D call TRBD2 (5 bases). Trimming left V 3 bases short and J 0 bases short, with 12 bases between. This CDR3 has 15 amino acids. Germline V gene sequence: CDR1 KGHSH, CDR2 LQKENI. This CDR3 reads CASSPRRRDSYEQYF. The CDR3 DNA is TGTGCCAGCTCACCTCGGAGACGGGACTCCTACGAGCAGTACTTC.

This chain connects TRBV24-1 to TRBJ2-5, with 9 bases fitting TRBD2. V was clipped by 3 bases and J by 2 bases; unmatched bases: 12. The CDR3 totals 18 residues. The germline CDR1 and CDR2 sequences are KGHDR and SFDVKD. DNA for the CDR3: TGTGCCACCAGTGATCCAACTGGGACTAGCAGGCGTCAAGAGACCCAGTACTTC. It encodes CATSDPTGTSRRQETQYF.

This clonotype was seen only a few times. The chain joins TRBV6-8 to TRBJ2-2; maybe TRBD2 (5 bases). Germline values: CDR1 MNHGY, CDR2 SAAAGT. This CDR3 has 14 residues. Trimming took off 6 bases at V and 2 bases at J, with 10 bases between the two ends. CDR3 residues: CASSGNPNTGELFF. The CDR3 nucleotides read TGTGCCAGCAGCGGGAACCCCAACACCGGGGAGCTGTTTTTT.

This chain links TRBV29-1 with TRBJ1-3; 12 bases are shared with TRBD1. There are 14 residues in the CDR3. V gave up 7 bases and J gave up 7 bases; unmatched junction bases: 8. Per germline, CDR1 SQVTM and CDR2 ANQGSEA. In nucleotides, the CDR3 is TGCAGCGCCGCCGGGACAGGGGGCGCGAACACCATATATTTT. Amino acids: CSAAGTGGANTIYF. Based on the CDR3 plus reference TRBV29-1 and TRBJ1-3, the full variable domain is SAVISQKPSRDICQRGTSLTIQCQVDSQVTMMFWYRQQPGQSLTLIATANQGSEATYESGFVIDKFPISRPNLTFSTLTVSNMSPEDSSIYLCSAAGTGGANTIYFGEGSWLTVV.